This T cell receptor (beta chain) was sequenced in a study of cytomegalovirus exposure and HLA in healthy donors. The study's findings and limits: Prediction of most subjects' HLA-A and HLA-B alleles by TCR beta sequences was reportedly accurate.

The CDR3 spans 15 residues. V was pared by 6 bases and J by 5 bases, with 17 bases between. Germline assignment: CDR1 SNHLY and CDR2 FYNNEI. Though nominally healthy at sampling, donors likely had unrecorded immune exposures. In the PCR, 60 Vbeta and 13 Jbeta primers were used. Original methodology: Later, tens of millions of unique TCR beta chains were counted in an analysis, and around 11 million of them were shared. Here immunoSEQ multiplex PCR was the method, and the copy in TCRdb shows in-frame clones only, minus some. For V, J and clone size, that table is used; D and trimming come from the DNA. The sample includes about 260,000 clones, approximately 84% of them seen just once. Concerning this clone itself: Its antigen is unknown.

The sample consisted of PBMCs. This clonotype was sampled from a woman aged 40 to 55 in good health and CMV-seropositive. The rearrangement joins TRBV2 to TRBJ1-5; D is uncertain. The CDR3 sequence is CASRDSEPGYQPQHF. In DNA form, the CDR3 reads TGTGCCAGCAGGGATTCAGAACCGGGGTATCAGCCCCAGCATTTT.